This paragraph reports one T cell receptor (beta chain). Its cognate antigen is unknown. Clones were read by immunoSEQ multiplex PCR, and TCRdb kept only the in-frame ones, dropping some. This repertoire shows roughly 130,000 clones, 87% found once; its top ten account for approximately 1.4%. The entry originates in a study of T cell responses to AZD1222 COVID-19 vaccine. Study-level background: Doses given second, at about 4 or about 12 weeks, were pooled. Findings and limits, study-wide: Only after the peak T cell response were repertoires sampled.

The CDR3 is 16 amino acids. Germline V CDR1 and CDR2: SGHRS, YFSETQ. V lost 0 bases, J lost 8 bases, and 6 bases stayed unmatched. The source is an adult in good health. The genes are TRBV5-1 and TRBJ1-4, with 11 bases that match TRBD1. The sequences come from peripheral blood, collected on day 0 of AZD1222 vaccination. This chain's CDR3 is CASSLAGTGGAEKLFF. The DNA of the CDR3 is TGCGCCAGCAGCTTGGCCGGGACAGGGGGTGCGGAAAAACTGTTTTTT.